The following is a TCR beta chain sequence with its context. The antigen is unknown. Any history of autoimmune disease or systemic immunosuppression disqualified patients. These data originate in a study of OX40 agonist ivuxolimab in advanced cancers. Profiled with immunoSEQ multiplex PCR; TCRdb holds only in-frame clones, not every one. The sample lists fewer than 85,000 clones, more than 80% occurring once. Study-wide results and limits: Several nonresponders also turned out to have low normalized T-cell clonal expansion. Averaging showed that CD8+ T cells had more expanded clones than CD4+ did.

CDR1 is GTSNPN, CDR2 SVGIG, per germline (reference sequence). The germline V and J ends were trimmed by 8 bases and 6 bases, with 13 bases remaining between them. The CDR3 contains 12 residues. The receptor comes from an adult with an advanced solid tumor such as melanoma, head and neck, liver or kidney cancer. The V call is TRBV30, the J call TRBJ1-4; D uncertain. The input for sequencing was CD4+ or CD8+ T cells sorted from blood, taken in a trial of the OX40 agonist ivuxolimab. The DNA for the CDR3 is TGTGCCGGCCTATCGGGGTATGAAAAACTGTTTTTT. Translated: CAGLSGYEKLFF.